A single TCR beta chain is shown here with its context. Its antigen is undetermined. The data derive from a study of PD-1 blockade in classical Hodgkin lymphoma. Whole-study context: Patients were given intravenous nivolumab, 3 mg/kg, every 2 weeks.

Only in-frame clones appear in the TCRdb table, and some are missing; sequencing was by immunoSEQ multiplex PCR. The table includes more than 85,000 clones, 80% to 95% detected once. All patients relapsed after autologous stem cell transplantation, and brentuximab vedotin exposure varied. Study results and caveats: Newly diagnosed patients reportedly trailed healthy donors in baseline TCR diversity.

The sample consisted of peripheral blood mononuclear cells (PBMCs), taken before the second cycle of nivolumab. The clonotype was recovered from a human donor with classical Hodgkin lymphoma.

CDR3 sequence reads: CASTSFGGKRMNTEAFF. The CDR3 nucleotides are TGTGCCAGCACCTCCTTCGGAGGAAAGAGGATGAACACTGAAGCTTTCTTT. V gene TRBV5-5 combines with J gene TRBJ1-1, with D unclear. V shed 6 bases and J shed 0 bases, with 21 bases lying between them. Germline CDR1 and CDR2: SGHKS and YYEKEE (reference sequence). CDR3 length: 17 amino acids.